The 10 T cell receptor beta chains listed next were all sequenced from one sample in a study of T cell responses to AZD1222 COVID-19 vaccine. Repertoires were generated with immunoSEQ multiplex PCR, while TCRdb's copy carries only in-frame clones and drops some. The sample comprises 60,000 to 85,000 clones, around 84% of which are singletons, and around 21% rests with the top ten. The sequencing used peripheral blood, collected on day 0 of AZD1222 vaccination. These TCRs come from an adult in good health.

In this sample, this clone turned up a few times. The chain recombines TRBV19 with TRBJ1-2, with a weak D call TRBD1 (6 bases). V was shortened by 6 bases and J by 8 bases, with 16 bases between the two germline ends. CDR1 and CDR2 from the germline V gene are LNHDA and SQIVND (reference sequence). There are 13 residues in the CDR3. This chain's CDR3 is CASRLPGAGGYTF. The DNA for the CDR3 is TGTGCCAGTAGACTACCGGGGGCTGGGGGCTACACCTTC.

The rearrangement joins TRBV5-1 to TRBJ2-2, with D hard to call. V was clipped by 4 bases and J by 8 bases, with 12 bases between them. The CDR3 runs 13 residues. Germline-derived CDR1 and CDR2 are SGHRS and YFSETQ. DNA of the CDR3: TGCGCCAGCAGCGCCTACACGGGTGGGGAGCTGTTTTTT. Protein: CASSAYTGGELFF. Looking up the rest from reference TRBV5-1 and TRBJ2-2 gives the full variable domain: KAGVTQTPRYLIKTRGQQVTLSCSPISGHRSVSWYQQTPGQGLQFLFEYFSETQRNKGNFPGRFSGRQFSNSRSEMNVSTLELGDSALYLCASSAYTGGELFFGEGSRLTVL.

This sequence joins TRBV19 and TRBJ1-3; no reliable D call. The CDR3 consists of 14 residues. The V end lost 5 bases, the J end lost 5 bases, and 13 bases lay between the germline ends. CDR1 and CDR2 (germline): LNHDA, SQIVND (reference sequence). CDR3 protein: CASSADVRRNTIYF. The CDR3 nucleotides are TGTGCCAGTAGTGCGGACGTTCGGAGAAACACCATATATTTT. The full variable domain, rest sourced from reference TRBV19 and TRBJ1-3, is DGGITQSPKYLFRKEGQNVTLSCEQNLNHDAMYWYRQDPGQGLRLIYYSQIVNDFQKGDIAEGYSVSREKKESFPLTVTSAQKNPTAFYLCASSADVRRNTIYFGEGSWLTVV.

This chain connects TRBV5-1 to TRBJ1-1, with unresolved D. CDR3 length equals 14 residues. V lost 0 bases and J lost 1, with 7 bases in between. Germline values: CDR1 SGHRS, CDR2 YFSETQ. CDR3: CASSLGAGNTEAFF. CDR3 nucleotide sequence: TGCGCCAGCAGCTTGGGGGCAGGGAACACTGAAGCTTTCTTT.

The chain links TRBV6-4 to TRBJ1-1; no clear D. This CDR3 has 13 residues. Germline V gene sequence: CDR1 MRHNA, CDR2 SNTAGT. The ends were cut back, 3 bases at V and 11 bases at J, with 16 bases in the middle. The DNA of the CDR3 is TGTGCCAGCAGTGATAAGTTGGGCAGGAGGGCTTTCTTT. This sequence encodes CASSDKLGRRAFF.

The chain has TRBV19 and TRBJ1-5; perhaps TRBD1 as D (6 bases). The germline V gene encodes CDR1 LNHDA and CDR2 SQIVND (reference sequence). Trimming took 1 base from V and 2 from J, leaving 15 bases between them. CDR3 length equals 17 residues. The DNA of the CDR3 is TGTGCCAGTAGTATAGTGAGCAGGGGATTGGGCAATCAGCCCCAGCATTTT. Translating it yields CASSIVSRGLGNQPQHF.

This clone was detected only once. The chain has TRBV28 and TRBJ1-1; TRBD1 is a possible D gene (6 bases). CDR3 size: 15 residues. Germline CDR1 MDHEN, CDR2 SYDVKM. V lost 6 bases and J lost 0, with 14 bases in between. The CDR3 region is CASSRGGTMNTEAFF. The CDR3 nucleotides read TGTGCCAGCAGCAGGGGAGGGACAATGAACACTGAAGCTTTCTTT.

This clone was found once. The CDR3 reads CASSPTPRGTDTQYF. The CDR3 DNA sequence: TGTGCCAGTAGCCCCACCCCCCGCGGGACAGATACGCAGTATTTT. J is TRBJ2-3 and V is TRBV19, with D tentatively TRBD2 (5 bases). Between the trimmed V and J ends, which lost 6 bases and 3 bases, there was a span of 16 bases. Germline CDR1 LNHDA, CDR2 SQIVND (reference sequence). This CDR3 is built from 15 residues.

This chain uses TRBV10-3 with TRBJ1-4; D is uncertain. Germline-derived CDR1 and CDR2 are ENHRY and SYGVKD. This CDR3 spans 14 amino acids. Trimming shortened V by 3 bases and J by 8 bases, and 13 bases separated the two germline ends. The CDR3 region is CAISEKGLGEKLFF. As DNA, the CDR3 is TGTGCCATCAGTGAAAAGGGCCTTGGGGAAAAACTGTTTTTT.

V and J are TRBV18 and TRBJ1-2; no clear D gene. CDR1 and CDR2 (germline): KGHSH, LQKENI. The CDR3 runs to 12 residues. Between the trimmed V and J ends, which lost 6 bases and 7 bases, there was a span of 12 bases. The DNA for the CDR3 is TGTGCCAGCTCCGCGGAGGGAAGTGGCTACACCTTC. This translates into CASSAEGSGYTF.